What follows are 29 T cell receptor beta chains derived from one specimen sequenced in a study of vaccination effects on CD4 cells after COVID-19. Pools of viral peptides were used by the ViraFEST assay to expand antigen-specific CD4+ T cells ahead of sequencing. Following culture for under 12 days, CD4+ T cells were isolated. Participants got two doses of BNT162b2 or mRNA-1273 vaccine. Their recognized antigens are unknown. Profiled with immunoSEQ multiplex PCR; TCRdb holds only in-frame clones, not every one. This repertoire shows around 30,000 clones, 74% found once; its top ten account for about 17%. This sample comprised CD4+ T cells from PBMCs cultured with HCoV-OC43 spike peptides, obtained after COVID-19 vaccination. The subset here: HCoV-OC43 spike overlapping peptide pool stimulation. All receptors derive from a human donor who received a COVID-19 vaccine.

This rearrangement joins TRBV5-4 to TRBJ2-3, with 8 bases matching TRBD1. Unmatched junction bases numbered 1, after V lost 0 bases and J lost 1 base. Germline V gene data show CDR1 as SGHNT and CDR2 as YYREEE (reference sequence). There are 15 residues in the CDR3. CDR3 nucleotides: TGTGCCAGCAGCTTGGCGGGACAGGGCACAGATACGCAGTATTTT. Translated: CASSLAGQGTDTQYF.

The rearrangement links TRBV4-1 to TRBJ1-2, with D perhaps TRBD1 (5 bases). V dropped 4 bases and J dropped 7 bases, with 19 bases sitting between them. CDR3 length: 15 amino acids. Germline assignment: CDR1 MGHRA and CDR2 YSYEKL. The CDR3 bases are TGCGCCAGCAGCCCGGCCGGGACCCTAGGGTTTGGCTACACCTTC. Protein sequence: CASSPAGTLGFGYTF.

The CDR3 loop is CAIKQGASTDTQYF. CDR3 DNA: TGTGCCATCAAACAGGGGGCGAGCACAGATACGCAGTATTTT. The genes are TRBV10-3 and TRBJ2-3, with TRBD1 matching 9 bases. The CDR3 has 14 residues. Germline V gives CDR1 ENHRY, CDR2 SYGVKD. J lost 0 bases, V lost 7 bases, and 2 bases had no gene match.

This clone occurred a few times. The J gene is TRBJ1-4, the V gene TRBV21-1; the table's D gene call, TRBD1, was not cross checked with the DNA. TRBV21-1 is designated a pseudogene. The CDR3 has 13 residues. The CDR3 nucleotides read TGTGCCAGCGAGGGACAGGGATATGAAAAACTGTTTTTT. It translates to CASEGQGYEKLFF.

This clone was detected only once. The rearrangement uses TRBV6-5 and TRBJ2-5; 8 bases map to TRBD1. The CDR3 sequence is 13 residues long. Losses at the gene ends were 6 bases for V and 5 bases for J; bases not matched to a gene: 5. From germline, CDR1 is MNHEY and CDR2 SVGAGI. The CDR3 protein is CASRGQGMETQYF. For the CDR3, the DNA is TGTGCCAGCAGAGGACAGGGTATGGAGACCCAGTACTTC.

The chain is built from TRBV5-1 and TRBJ2-7; D is undetermined. Trimming removed 2 bases at V and 6 bases at J, with 18 bases between. This CDR3 contains 15 residues. CDR1 and CDR2 from the germline V gene are SGHRS and YFSETQ. Here the CDR3 DNA reads TGCGCCAGCAGCTTCCGCCTAGAAGGTCCCGTCGAGCAGTACTTC. Protein product: CASSFRLEGPVEQYF. The complete variable domain, with remaining parts taken from reference TRBV5-1 and TRBJ2-7, reads KAGVTQTPRYLIKTRGQQVTLSCSPISGHRSVSWYQQTPGQGLQFLFEYFSETQRNKGNFPGRFSGRQFSNSRSEMNVSTLELGDSALYLCASSFRLEGPVEQYFGPGTRLTVT.

V and J are TRBV9 and TRBJ2-1; 7 positions agree with TRBD2. The germline V gene encodes CDR1 SGDLS and CDR2 YYNGEE. V was pared by 0 bases and J by 4 bases, with 7 bases of the junction left unmatched. The CDR3 runs to 16 residues. The CDR3 sequence: CASSVGSAGAYNEQFF. The CDR3 nucleotides are TGTGCCAGCAGCGTAGGATCGGCGGGAGCATACAATGAGCAGTTCTTC. Full variable domain (remainder filled in from reference TRBV9 and TRBJ2-1): DSGVTQTPKHLITATGQRVTLRCSPRSGDLSVYWYQQSLDQGLQFLIQYYNGEERAKGNILERFSAQQFPDLHSELNLSSLELGDSALYFCASSVGSAGAYNEQFFGPGTRLTVL.

The chain has TRBV6-5 and TRBJ1-1; no definite D call. CDR1 and CDR2 from the germline V gene are MNHEY and SVGAGI. CDR3 length: 12 amino acids. V gave up 6 bases and J gave up 1 base, with 6 bases separating them. The CDR3 sequence is CASSRWNTEAFF. CDR3 nucleotides: TGTGCCAGCAGCCGGTGGAACACTGAAGCTTTCTTT.

The chain has TRBV3-1 (or the pseudogene TRBV3-2) and TRBJ1-2; 7 nucleotides align to TRBD1. Germline V gene data show CDR1 as LGHDT and CDR2 as YNNKEL (reference sequence). Trimming took 4 bases from V and 4 from J; bases not matched to a gene: 9. The CDR3 is made up of 15 amino acids. The CDR3 bases are TGTGCCAGCAGCCTCCTCAGGGCAGGGGGCTATGGCTACACCTTC. This codes for CASSLLRAGGYGYTF.

The chain has TRBV4-1 and TRBJ2-1, with 10 bases fitting TRBD2. V trimming: 3 bases; J trimming: 3 bases; junction bases outside the gene matches: 8. Germline CDR1 reads MGHRA; CDR2 reads YSYEKL. The CDR3 contains 17 residues. CDR3 region: CASSQGLARDYYNEQFF. Written as DNA, the CDR3 is TGCGCCAGCAGCCAGGGACTAGCGAGGGACTACTACAATGAGCAGTTCTTC.

This chain links TRBV29-1 with TRBJ1-2, with 7 bases aligning to TRBD1. Per the germline V gene, CDR1 is SQVTM and CDR2 is ANQGSEA. V lost 7 bases, J lost 7 bases, and 9 bases stayed unmatched. The CDR3 contains 12 residues. DNA of the CDR3: TGCAGCGCCTACGGACAGGTCTCTGGCTACACCTTC. Residues: CSAYGQVSGYTF.

The chain joins TRBV6-5 to TRBJ2-7, with D possibly matching TRBD2 (6 bases). Trimming pared 2 bases from V and 7 bases from J, leaving 18 bases between. CDR1 is MNHEY, CDR2 SVGAGI, per germline. This CDR3 has 15 amino acids. Here the CDR3 reads CASSYGTPSGGEQYF. DNA of the CDR3: TGTGCCAGCAGTTACGGAACTCCGAGTGGGGGGGAGCAGTACTTC.

The rearrangement joins TRBV10-3 to TRBJ1-2; 10 nucleotides match TRBD1. The CDR3 length is 16 residues. V lost 3 bases, J lost 1 base, and 5 bases stayed unmatched. Germline lookup yields CDR1 ENHRY and CDR2 SYGVKD. In DNA form, the CDR3 reads TGTGCCATCAGTGACATGGGGACAGGGGTTAACTATGGCTACACCTTC. It encodes CAISDMGTGVNYGYTF.

Written as DNA, the CDR3 is TGTGCCAGCAGCTTAGAGAGGGGACCACTCTACAATGAGCAGTTCTTC. Its protein product is CASSLERGPLYNEQFF. V usage is TRBV7-8 and J usage is TRBJ2-1; D is possibly TRBD1 or TRBD2 (5 bases each). Looked up from germline, CDR1 is SGHVS and CDR2 is FQNEAQ. The CDR3 is 16 amino acids. The V end lost 1 base, the J end lost 3 bases, and 13 bases lay between the germline ends.

This clone was seen only a few times. The rearrangement links TRBV7-9 to TRBJ1-2, with D tentatively TRBD1 (6 bases). Between the trimmed V and J ends, which lost 3 bases and 0 bases, there was a span of 11 bases. This CDR3 spans 15 amino acids. Germline V gene sequence: CDR1 SEHNR, CDR2 FQNEAQ (reference sequence). The CDR3 DNA is TGTGCCAGCAGCTTTCGGACAGAAGCTAACTATGGCTACACCTTC. It translates to CASSFRTEANYGYTF.

The chain is built from TRBV29-1 and TRBJ2-2; either TRBD1 or TRBD2 may fit D (6 bases each). Trimming removed 6 bases from V and 4 bases from J, with 12 bases in between. The CDR3 length is 13 residues. Germline lookup yields CDR1 SQVTM and CDR2 ANQGSEA. The CDR3, as DNA: TGCAGCGTCTCCGAGGGGGGCACCGGGGAGCTGTTTTTT. This translates into CSVSEGGTGELFF.

The chain couples TRBV6-6 to TRBJ1-2; D is unclear. The CDR3 has 13 residues. Trimming took 6 bases from V and 4 from J, leaving 12 bases between them. From germline, CDR1 is MNHNY and CDR2 SVGAGI (reference sequence). CDR3 in DNA: TGTGCCAGCAGCCTCGATGAACCCTATGGCTACACCTTC. Amino acid sequence: CASSLDEPYGYTF.

The J gene is TRBJ2-7, the V gene TRBV14, with TRBD2 as a possible D gene (6 bases). The CDR3 has 15 residues. Per the germline V gene, CDR1 is SGHDN and CDR2 is FVKESK. V was cut by 0 bases and J by 6 bases, with 15 bases left in between. In DNA, the CDR3 is TGTGCCAGCAGCCAAGACATGGGGAGGTTAGGCGAGCAGTACTTC. Protein: CASSQDMGRLGEQYF.

This clone was observed once. The V call is TRBV19, the J call TRBJ2-2; D possibly corresponds to TRBD2 (6 bases). CDR3 size: 18 residues. Per the germline V gene, CDR1 is LNHDA and CDR2 is SQIVND (reference sequence). V was trimmed by 6 bases and J by 2 bases, leaving 22 bases between them. CDR3 loop: CASRPTRSSGPNTGELFF. The CDR3 bases are TGTGCCAGTAGACCGACCCGTTCAAGCGGGCCTAACACCGGGGAGCTGTTTTTT. Complete variable domain (other parts from reference TRBV19 and TRBJ2-2): DGGITQSPKYLFRKEGQNVTLSCEQNLNHDAMYWYRQDPGQGLRLIYYSQIVNDFQKGDIAEGYSVSREKKESFPLTVTSAQKNPTAFYLCASRPTRSSGPNTGELFFGEGSRLTVL.

This clone has more than one count but fewer than ten. The chain recombines TRBV4-1 with TRBJ2-4; D call uncertain. Looked up from germline, CDR1 is MGHRA and CDR2 is YSYEKL. V dropped 6 bases and J dropped 0 bases, with 6 bases sitting between them. This CDR3 comprises 13 residues. CDR3 in DNA: TGCGCCAGCAGGGCCTTAGCCAAAAACATTCAGTACTTC. As protein: CASRALAKNIQYF.

The V gene is TRBV7-9, the J gene TRBJ2-1, with D possibly being TRBD2 (6 bases). The germline V gene has CDR1 SEHNR and CDR2 FQNEAQ (reference sequence). The CDR3 loop spans 15 amino acids. Trimming took 3 bases from V and 7 from J, leaving 16 bases between them. The CDR3 region has the DNA TGTGCCAGCAGCTTGACTAGAGACCTGGGGAATGAGCAGTTCTTC. It specifies CASSLTRDLGNEQFF.

CDR3 nucleotide sequence: TGTGCCAGTAGTAACCGGGGACAAGAGACCCAGTACTTC. This encodes CASSNRGQETQYF. V usage is TRBV19 and J usage is TRBJ2-5; D is perhaps TRBD2 (5 bases). CDR3 size: 13 residues. V lost 4 bases, J lost 2 bases, and 8 bases lay in between. Per the germline V gene, CDR1 is LNHDA and CDR2 is SQIVND (reference sequence). The full variable domain, rest sourced from reference TRBV19 and TRBJ2-5, is DGGITQSPKYLFRKEGQNVTLSCEQNLNHDAMYWYRQDPGQGLRLIYYSQIVNDFQKGDIAEGYSVSREKKESFPLTVTSAQKNPTAFYLCASSNRGQETQYFGPGTRLLVL.

Only a few counts were recorded for this clone. The chain employs TRBV27 and TRBJ1-5; a possible D gene is TRBD1 (5 bases). V gave up 1 base and J gave up 0 bases, with 7 bases separating them. CDR3 length equals 15 residues. Germline assignment: CDR1 MNHEY and CDR2 SMNVEV (reference sequence). The CDR3 is CASSLWGDSNQPQHF. For the CDR3, the DNA is TGTGCCAGCAGTTTATGGGGGGATAGCAATCAGCCCCAGCATTTT.

J is TRBJ2-1 and V is TRBV23-1; D gene unclear. TRBV23-1 has ORF status, its function being uncertain. The CDR3 length is 17 residues. V gave up 2 bases and J gave up 6 bases, with 20 bases separating them. This chain's CDR3 is CASSQGRGGRGINEQFF. CDR3 nucleotides: TGCGCCAGCAGTCAAGGACGTGGCGGTCGCGGAATCAATGAGCAGTTCTTC.

V usage is TRBV4-1 and J usage is TRBJ1-1; 9 positions agree with TRBD1. V gave up 1 base and J gave up 0 bases; unmatched junction bases: 9. The germline V gene has CDR1 MGHRA and CDR2 YSYEKL. The CDR3 is 18 residues long. The CDR3 DNA is TGCGCCAGCAGCCAAGGAATAGGGACAGGGTTCATGAACACTGAAGCTTTCTTT. Its translation: CASSQGIGTGFMNTEAFF.

The chain uses TRBV5-1 and TRBJ2-3, with TRBD2 matching over 9 bases. Per germline, CDR1 SGHRS and CDR2 YFSETQ. J was trimmed by 4 bases and V by 4 bases; bases with no gene match: 7. The CDR3 covers 15 residues. This chain's CDR3 is CASSHSGRRADTQYF. The CDR3 DNA follows: TGCGCCAGCAGCCATAGCGGGAGAAGGGCAGATACGCAGTATTTT.

This sequence joins TRBV27 and TRBJ2-7, with 12 bases aligning to TRBD2. V lost 5 bases and J lost 5; bases outside the gene matches: 7. From germline, CDR1 is MNHEY and CDR2 SMNVEV (reference sequence). This CDR3 region has 15 residues. This CDR3 reads CASSPRLAGVDEQYF. CDR3 sequence (DNA): TGTGCCAGCAGTCCGCGACTAGCGGGAGTAGACGAGCAGTACTTC.

The chain is built from TRBV4-1 and TRBJ2-5, with TRBD1 matching 12 bases. This CDR3 has 15 residues. Per the germline V gene, CDR1 is MGHRA and CDR2 is YSYEKL. Unmatched junction bases numbered 7, after V lost 4 bases and J lost 7 bases. For the CDR3, the DNA is TGCGCCAGCAGCCCCGGGGGACAGGGGGCACCGACCCAGTACTTC. This encodes CASSPGGQGAPTQYF.

This clone was seen a single time. The chain recombines TRBV6-1 with TRBJ1-3; TRBD1 agrees at 7 bases. The CDR3 is 18 residues long. Looked up from germline, CDR1 is MNHNS and CDR2 is SASEGT. The V and J ends lost 2 bases and 0 bases, in that order; junction bases with no gene match: 10. The CDR3, as DNA: TGTGCCAGCAGTGAAAGGAGGACAGGACTGAGCTCTGGAAACACCATATATTTT. This codes for CASSERRTGLSSGNTIYF.